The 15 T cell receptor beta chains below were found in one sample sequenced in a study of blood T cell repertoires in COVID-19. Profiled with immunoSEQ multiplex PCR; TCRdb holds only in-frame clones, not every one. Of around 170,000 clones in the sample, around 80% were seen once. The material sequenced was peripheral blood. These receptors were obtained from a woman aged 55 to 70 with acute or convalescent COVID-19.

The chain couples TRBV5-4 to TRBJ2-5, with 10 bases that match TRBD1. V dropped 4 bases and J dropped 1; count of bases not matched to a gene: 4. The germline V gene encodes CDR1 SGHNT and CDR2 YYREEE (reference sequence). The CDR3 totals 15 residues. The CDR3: CASSGGQGLQETQYF. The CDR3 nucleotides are TGTGCCAGCAGCGGGGGACAGGGGCTCCAAGAGACCCAGTACTTC.

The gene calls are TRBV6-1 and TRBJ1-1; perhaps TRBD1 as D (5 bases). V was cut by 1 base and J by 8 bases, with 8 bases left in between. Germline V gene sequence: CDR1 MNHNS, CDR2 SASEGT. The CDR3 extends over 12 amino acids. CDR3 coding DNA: TGTGCCAGCAGTGAAGGCAACAGGGAAGCTTTCTTT. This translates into CASSEGNREAFF.

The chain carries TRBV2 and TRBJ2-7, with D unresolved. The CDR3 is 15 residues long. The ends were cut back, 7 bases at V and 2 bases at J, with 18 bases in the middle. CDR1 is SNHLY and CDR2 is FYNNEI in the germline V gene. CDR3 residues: CASTPSLLSAYEQYF. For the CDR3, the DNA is TGTGCCAGCACGCCGTCACTCCTATCCGCCTACGAGCAGTACTTC.

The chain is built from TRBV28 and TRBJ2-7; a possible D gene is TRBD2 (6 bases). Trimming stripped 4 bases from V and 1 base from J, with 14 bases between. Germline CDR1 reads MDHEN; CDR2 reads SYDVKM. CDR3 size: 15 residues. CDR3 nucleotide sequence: TGTGCCAGCAGTTCCCCGGGGGAACTTTCCTACGAGCAGTACTTC. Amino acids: CASSSPGELSYEQYF. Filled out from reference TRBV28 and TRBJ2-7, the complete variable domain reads DVKVTQSSRYLVKRTGEKVFLECVQDMDHENMFWYRQDPGLGLRLIYFSYDVKMKEKGDIPEGYSVSREKKERFSLILESASTNQTSMYLCASSSPGELSYEQYFGPGTRLTVT.

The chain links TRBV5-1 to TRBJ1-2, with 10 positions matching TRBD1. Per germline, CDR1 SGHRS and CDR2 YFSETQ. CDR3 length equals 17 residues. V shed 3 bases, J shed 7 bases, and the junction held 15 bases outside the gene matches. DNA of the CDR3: TGCGCCAGCAGCTCGGGCGGACAGGGGGTTAAGCGGGCTGGCTACACCTTC. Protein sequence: CASSSGGQGVKRAGYTF.

The CDR3 reads CASRDTAGTTYNEQFF. CDR3 nucleotide sequence: TGCGCCAGCAGAGATACAGCGGGGACCACCTACAATGAGCAGTTCTTC. The chain joins TRBV4-1 to TRBJ2-1, with 7 nucleotides matching TRBD2. Unmatched junction bases numbered 10, after V lost 6 bases and J lost 2 bases. Per the germline V gene, CDR1 is MGHRA and CDR2 is YSYEKL. This CDR3 region has 16 residues.

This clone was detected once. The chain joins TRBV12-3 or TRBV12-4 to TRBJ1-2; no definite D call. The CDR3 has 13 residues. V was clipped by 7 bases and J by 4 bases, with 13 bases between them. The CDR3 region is CASKFHSSYGYTF. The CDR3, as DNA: TGTGCCAGCAAATTTCACAGTTCCTATGGCTACACCTTC.

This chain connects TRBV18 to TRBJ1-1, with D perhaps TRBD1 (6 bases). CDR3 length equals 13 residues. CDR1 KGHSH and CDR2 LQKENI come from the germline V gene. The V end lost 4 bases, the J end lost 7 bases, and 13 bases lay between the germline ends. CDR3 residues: CASSLLGGGEAFF. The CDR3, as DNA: TGTGCCAGCTCACTTCTGGGAGGGGGTGAAGCTTTCTTT.

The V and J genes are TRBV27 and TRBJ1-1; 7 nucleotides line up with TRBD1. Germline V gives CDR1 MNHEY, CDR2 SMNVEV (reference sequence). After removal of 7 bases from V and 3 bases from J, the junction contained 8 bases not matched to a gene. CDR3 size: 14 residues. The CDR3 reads CASTPIQGYTEAFF. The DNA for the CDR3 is TGTGCCAGCACCCCAATACAGGGGTACACTGAAGCTTTCTTT.

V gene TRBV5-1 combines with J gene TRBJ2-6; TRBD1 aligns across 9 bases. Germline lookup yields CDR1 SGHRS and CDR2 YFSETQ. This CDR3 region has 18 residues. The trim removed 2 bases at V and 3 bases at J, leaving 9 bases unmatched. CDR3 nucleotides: TGCGCCAGCAGCTTCTCTCAACAGGGGGCGATTGGGGCCAACGTCCTGACTTTC. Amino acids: CASSFSQQGAIGANVLTF.

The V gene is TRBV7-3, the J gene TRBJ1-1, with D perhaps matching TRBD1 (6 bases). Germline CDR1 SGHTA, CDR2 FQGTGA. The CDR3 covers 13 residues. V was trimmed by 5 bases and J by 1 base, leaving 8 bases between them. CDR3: CASSVQGNTEAFF. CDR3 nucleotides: TGTGCCAGCAGCGTACAGGGGAACACTGAAGCTTTCTTT.

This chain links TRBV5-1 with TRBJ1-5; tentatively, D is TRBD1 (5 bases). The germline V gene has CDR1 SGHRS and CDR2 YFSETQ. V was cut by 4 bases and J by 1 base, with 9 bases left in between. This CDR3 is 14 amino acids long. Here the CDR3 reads CASSPDTSNQPQHF. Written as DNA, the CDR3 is TGCGCCAGCAGCCCGGACACCAGCAATCAGCCCCAGCATTTT.

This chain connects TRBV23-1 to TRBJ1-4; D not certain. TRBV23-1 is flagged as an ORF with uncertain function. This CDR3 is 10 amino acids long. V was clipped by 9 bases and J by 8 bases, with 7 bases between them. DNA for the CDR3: TGCGCCAGGGCAGAAGAAAAACTGTTTTTT. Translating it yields CARAEEKLFF.

The CDR3 protein is CASRAGLVGYEQFF. The DNA of the CDR3 is TGTGCCAGCAGGGCGGGACTAGTGGGGTATGAGCAGTTCTTC. The V and J genes are TRBV6-6 and TRBJ2-1; TRBD2 agrees at 8 bases. This CDR3 comprises 14 residues. Trimming removed 6 bases from V and 8 bases from J; junction bases left unmatched: 9. In germline, CDR1 is MNHNY, CDR2 SVGAGI (reference sequence).

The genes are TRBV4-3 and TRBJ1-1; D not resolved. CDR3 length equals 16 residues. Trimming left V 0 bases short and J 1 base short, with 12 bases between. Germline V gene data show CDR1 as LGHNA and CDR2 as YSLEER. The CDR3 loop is CASSQDLGGTNTEAFF. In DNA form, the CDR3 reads TGCGCCAGCAGCCAAGATCTGGGAGGCACGAACACTGAAGCTTTCTTT.